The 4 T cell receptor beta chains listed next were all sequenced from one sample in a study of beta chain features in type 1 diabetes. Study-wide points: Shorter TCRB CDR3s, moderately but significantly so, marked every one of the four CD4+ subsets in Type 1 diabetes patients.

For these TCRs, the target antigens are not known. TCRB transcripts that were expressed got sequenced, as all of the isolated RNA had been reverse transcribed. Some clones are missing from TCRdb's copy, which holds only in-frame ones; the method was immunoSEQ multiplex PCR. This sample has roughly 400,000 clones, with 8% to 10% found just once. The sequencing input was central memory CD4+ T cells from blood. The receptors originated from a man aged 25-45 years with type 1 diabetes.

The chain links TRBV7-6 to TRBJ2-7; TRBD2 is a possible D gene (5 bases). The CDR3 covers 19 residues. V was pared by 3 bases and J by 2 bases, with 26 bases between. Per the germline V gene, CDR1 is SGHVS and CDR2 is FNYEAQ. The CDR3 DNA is TGTGCCAGCAGCTTCCCTTCCGGGGATCCTCTCACAAATACCTACGAGCAGTACTTC. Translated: CASSFPSGDPLTNTYEQYF.

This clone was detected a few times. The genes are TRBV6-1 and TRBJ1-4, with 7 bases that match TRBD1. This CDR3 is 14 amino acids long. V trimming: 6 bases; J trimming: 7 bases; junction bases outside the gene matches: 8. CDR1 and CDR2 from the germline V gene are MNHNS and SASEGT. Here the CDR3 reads CASSAGGGGEKLFF. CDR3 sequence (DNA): TGTGCCAGCAGCGCAGGGGGGGGCGGTGAAAAACTGTTTTTT.

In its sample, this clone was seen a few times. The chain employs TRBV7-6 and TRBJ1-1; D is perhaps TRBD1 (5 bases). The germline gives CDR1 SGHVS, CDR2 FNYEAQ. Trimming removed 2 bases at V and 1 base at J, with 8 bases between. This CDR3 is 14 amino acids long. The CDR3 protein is CASSLSGGNTEAFF. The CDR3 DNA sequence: TGTGCCAGCAGCTTAAGCGGGGGGAACACTGAAGCTTTCTTT.

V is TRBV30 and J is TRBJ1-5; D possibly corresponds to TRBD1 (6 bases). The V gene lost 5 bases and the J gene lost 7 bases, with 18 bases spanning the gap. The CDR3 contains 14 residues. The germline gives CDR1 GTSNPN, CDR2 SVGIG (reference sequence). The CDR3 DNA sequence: TGTGCCTGGCGGACAGTCGGGGGAGGGCAGCCCCAGCATTTT. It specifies CAWRTVGGGQPQHF.